A selection of T cell receptor beta chains follows, all from one sample in a study of a mutant IDH1 vaccine in newly diagnosed glioma. Sequenced by immunoSEQ multiplex PCR; TCRdb stores in-frame clones only, minus some. Found here are fewer than 30,000 clones, roughly 80% of them singletons; the top ten hold 31%. Their antigens are not known. The sample here was PBMCs, taken from a glioma patient whose treatment included an IDH1 peptide vaccine. Receptor source: a man younger than 45 with glioma. CDR3s include the opening cysteine and the closing phenylalanine or tryptophan. D genes are given only for firm matches. Size tells how often a clone was seen (once, few, many) or the class of an expanded clone, and some rows leave it out.

clone_size d_call j_call v_call cdr3_nt cdr3_aa
NA NA TRBJ2-7 TRBV7-2 TGTGCCAGCAGCTTACAAACAGGGCGGACCTACGAGCAGTACTTC CASSLQTGRTYEQYF
NA NA TRBJ2-1 TRBV5-5 TGTGCCAGCAGCTTCGGGCCTCACAATGAGCAGTTCTTC CASSFGPHNEQFF
NA TRBD2 TRBJ2-7 TRBV29-1 TGCAGCGTTGAAGCGGAAGTAGCGGGAGATCGGTACTTC CSVEAEVAGDRYF
NA NA TRBJ2-1 TRBV7-2 TGTGCCAGCAGCTTATTACTCATCAATGAGCAGTTCTTC CASSLLLINEQFF
NA TRBD2 TRBJ2-3 TRBV5-6 TGTGCCAGCAAAATGGGGCGGGAGGCCTATACGCAGTATTTT CASKMGREAYTQYF
NA NA TRBJ2-6 TRBV4-1 TGCGCCAGCAGCCAAGATGGCAGGGCTGGGGCCAACGTCCTGACTTTC CASSQDGRAGANVLTF
NA NA TRBJ2-3 TRBV6-1 TGTGCCAGCAACCGGGGGCTGAAGACAGATACGCAGTATTTT CASNRGLKTDTQYF
few TRBD1 TRBJ2-7 TRBV11-2 TGTGCCAGCAGCCCCTCCCGGGACAGGGAACAGTACTTC CASSPSRDREQYF
NA NA TRBJ2-1 TRBV10-3 TGTGCCATCAGTGTGCAGAATGAGCAGTTCTTC CAISVQNEQFF
once TRBD1 TRBJ1-6 TRBV19 TGTGCCAGTAGTGCCGACCAGGGGGCGCGTTCACCCCTCCACTTT CASSADQGARSPLHF
NA NA TRBJ2-5 TRBV2 TGTGCCAGCGGGACTCAAGAGACCCAGTACTTC CASGTQETQYF
NA NA TRBJ2-5 TRBV19 TGTGCCAGTAGTGACTTCATGGGTTTTGGGCAAGAGACCCAGTACTTC CASSDFMGFGQETQYF
NA NA TRBJ2-5 TRBV7-2 TGTGCCAGCAGCCTAGCGTCTCAAGAGACCCAGTACTTC CASSLASQETQYF
once TRBD2 TRBJ2-4 TRBV9 TGTGCCAGCAGCGTAGGGCTAGCGGCGGTAAACATTCAGTACTTC CASSVGLAAVNIQYF
NA NA TRBJ1-4 TRBV27 TGTGCCAGCAGTAAACAGGGAGGCAATGAAAAACTGTTTTTT CASSKQGGNEKLFF
once TRBD1 TRBJ2-2 TRBV30 TGTGCCTGGGCCCTTAAGGGGACAGGGGGTTCCGGGGAGCTGTTTTTT CAWALKGTGGSGELFF
NA TRBD1 TRBJ1-2 TRBV10-3 TGTGCCATCAGGGGACAGGGGGCAAGTGGCTACACCTTC CAIRGQGASGYTF
NA NA TRBJ1-2 TRBV14 TGTGCCAGCAGCCAAGAGCGGGTGGGCTACACCTTC CASSQERVGYTF
NA NA TRBJ1-1 TRBV7-2 TGTGCCAGCAGTCCCGTTTACCCCACTGAAGCTTTCTTT CASSPVYPTEAFF
once NA TRBJ1-2 TRBV6-5 TGTGCCAGCAGATCCTCCCATAGTCCTTGGGGCTACACCTTC CASRSSHSPWGYTF
NA NA TRBJ2-2 TRBV10-3 TGTGCCATCAGTGTTTTAGCAGGGAGGTTGAGAAACACCGGGGAGCTGTTTTTT CAISVLAGRLRNTGELFF
NA NA TRBJ1-4 TRBV19 TGTGCCAGTAGTATTGGGAGAAATGAAAAACTGTTTTTT CASSIGRNEKLFF
NA NA TRBJ1-4 TRBV29-1 TGCAGCGTTGAGGGAACGACAGCCACCGGGACAACGGGAGAAAAACTGTTTTTT CSVEGTTATGTTGEKLFF
NA NA TRBJ2-7 TRBV10-3 TGTGCCATCAGTGATTTTTGGCGGGCCTACTCCTACGAGCAGTACTTC CAISDFWRAYSYEQYF
NA TRBD2 TRBJ2-7 TRBV9 TGTGCCAGCAGCCTTAGGGGCGCGGGAGATCGGTACGAGCAGTACTTC CASSLRGAGDRYEQYF
NA TRBD1 TRBJ1-2 TRBV6-5 TGTGCCAGCAGTTCCCGGGACAGGGGGCACTATGGCTACACCTTC CASSSRDRGHYGYTF
NA NA TRBJ1-5 TRBV27 TGTGCCAGCAGACCCACAGTACTCGGCAATCAGCCCCAGCATTTT CASRPTVLGNQPQHF
NA NA TRBJ1-1 TRBV30 TGTGCCTGGAGTCCAACAACGAACACTGAAGCTTTCTTT CAWSPTTNTEAFF
NA NA TRBJ2-7 TRBV30 TGTGCCTGGAGTTCTTCCGGCGAGCAGTACTTC CAWSSSGEQYF
NA NA TRBJ2-7 TRBV13 TGTGCCAGCAGCCCGAGGGGGGCCTCCTACGAGCAGTACTTC CASSPRGASYEQYF
NA NA TRBJ2-7 TRBV19 TGTGCCAGTAGTAAGCTAGGAACCTACGAGCAGTACTTC CASSKLGTYEQYF
NA NA TRBJ2-1 TRBV6-6 TGTGCCAGCAGTTACGACGACACCTACAATGAGCAGTTCTTC CASSYDDTYNEQFF
NA NA TRBJ2-1 TRBV5-5 TGTGCCAGCAGCTCGGCTCTAAACCGGGCCTCATACAATGAGCAGTTCTTC CASSSALNRASYNEQFF
NA TRBD1 TRBJ2-2 TRBV14 TGTGCCAGCAGCCAGGAGGGACAGGGAATCTCAAACACCGGGGAGCTGTTTTTT CASSQEGQGISNTGELFF
once TRBD1 TRBJ1-2 TRBV13 TGTGCCAGCAGCCAACGGGACAGCTCTTATGGCTACACCTTC CASSQRDSSYGYTF
once NA TRBJ1-5 TRBV5-6 TGTGCCAGCAGCTTTACCCCCGGGACAAAGGATAGCAATCAGCCCCAGCATTTT CASSFTPGTKDSNQPQHF
NA NA TRBJ2-2 TRBV19 TGTGCCAGTAGTATAGATCGCGTAGGAAACACCGGGGAGCTGTTTTTT CASSIDRVGNTGELFF
NA NA TRBJ1-1 TRBV6-1 TGTGCCAGCAGTAGAGAGGGGGTAGAAGCTGAAGCTTTCTTT CASSREGVEAEAFF
few NA TRBJ1-5 TRBV9 TGTGCCAGCAGCGTACGGTCCGGGGAGCCCCAGCATTTT CASSVRSGEPQHF
NA NA TRBJ2-5 TRBV7-8 TGTGCCAGCAGCCCGGGACACTATACTTCAGGGGAGGAGACCCAGTACTTC CASSPGHYTSGEETQYF
few NA TRBJ1-1 TRBV5-1 TGCGCCAGCAGCTTGGACCCCAGGGAGGGGACTGAAGCTTTCTTT CASSLDPREGTEAFF
NA TRBD1 TRBJ2-1 TRBV30 TGTGCCTGGAGTGTAGGGCAGGGGGCCGATGAGCAGTTCTTC CAWSVGQGADEQFF
NA NA TRBJ2-7 TRBV30 TGTGCCTGGAGTCGAGGGGGCTCCTACGAGCAGTACTTC CAWSRGGSYEQYF
once TRBD1 TRBJ1-6 TRBV5-4 TGTGCCAGCAGCACGGACAGGGATTCACCCCTCCACTTT CASSTDRDSPLHF
NA NA TRBJ1-2 TRBV29-1 TGCAGCGTCCTATCTTTGTCGGGAGCTAACTATGGCTACACCTTC CSVLSLSGANYGYTF
NA NA TRBJ1-5 TRBV6-4 TGTGCCAGCAGTGCACAGGGCGATCAGCCCCAGCATTTT CASSAQGDQPQHF
NA NA TRBJ2-5 TRBV14 TGTGCCAGCAGCCCATACCACACGTCCGGAGAGACCCAGTACTTC CASSPYHTSGETQYF
NA NA TRBJ2-7 TRBV27 TGTGCCAGCAGTTATGATGGCTACGAGCAGTACTTC CASSYDGYEQYF
NA NA TRBJ2-1 TRBV6-1 TGTGCCAGCAGTGTGTCGGTTTACGGCAATGAGCAGTTCTTC CASSVSVYGNEQFF
NA NA TRBJ2-2 TRBV6-5 TGTGCCAGCAGTAGGACGGCCGGGGAGCTGTTTTTT CASSRTAGELFF
NA TRBD2 TRBJ2-7 TRBV6-1 TGTGCCAGCAGATGGACTAGCCGGTCCTACGAGCAGTACTTC CASRWTSRSYEQYF
NA TRBD1 TRBJ1-1 TRBV5-6 TGTGCCAGCCGTCCCGGGACAGGGTTCGGGGTTTCGAGCACTGAAGCTTTCTTT CASRPGTGFGVSSTEAFF
once NA TRBJ2-1 TRBV5-6 TGTGCCAGCAGGCCCATAAGCAAGGGCGATGAGCAGTTCTTC CASRPISKGDEQFF
NA NA TRBJ1-1 TRBV6-5 TGTGCCAGCAACCGACAGCTCCCCACCACTGAAGCTTTCTTT CASNRQLPTTEAFF